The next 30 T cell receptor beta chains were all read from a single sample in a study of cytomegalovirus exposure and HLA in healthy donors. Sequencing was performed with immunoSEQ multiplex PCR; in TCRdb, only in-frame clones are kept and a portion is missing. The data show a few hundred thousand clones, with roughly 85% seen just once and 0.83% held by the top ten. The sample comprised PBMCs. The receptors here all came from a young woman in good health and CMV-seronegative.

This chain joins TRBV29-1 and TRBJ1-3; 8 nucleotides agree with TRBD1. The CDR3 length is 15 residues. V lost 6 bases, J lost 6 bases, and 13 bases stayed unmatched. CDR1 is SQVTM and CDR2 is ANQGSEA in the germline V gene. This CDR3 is CSVADRDGFLNTIYF. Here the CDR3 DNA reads TGCAGCGTCGCGGACAGGGATGGTTTTCTAAACACCATATATTTT.

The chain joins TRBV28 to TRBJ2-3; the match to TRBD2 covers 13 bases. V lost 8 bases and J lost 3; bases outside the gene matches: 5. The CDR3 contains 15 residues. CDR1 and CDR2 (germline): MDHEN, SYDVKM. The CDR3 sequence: CASLTSGRLTDTQYF. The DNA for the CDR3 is TGTGCCAGCCTGACTAGCGGGAGGTTGACAGATACGCAGTATTTT.

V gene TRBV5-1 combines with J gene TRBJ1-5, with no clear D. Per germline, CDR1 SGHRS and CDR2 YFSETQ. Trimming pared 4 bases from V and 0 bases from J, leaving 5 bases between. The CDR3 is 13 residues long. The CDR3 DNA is TGCGCCAGCAGCCCGTCTAGCAATCAGCCCCAGCATTTT. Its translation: CASSPSSNQPQHF. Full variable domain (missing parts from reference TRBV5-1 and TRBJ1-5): KAGVTQTPRYLIKTRGQQVTLSCSPISGHRSVSWYQQTPGQGLQFLFEYFSETQRNKGNFPGRFSGRQFSNSRSEMNVSTLELGDSALYLCASSPSSNQPQHFGDGTRLSIL.

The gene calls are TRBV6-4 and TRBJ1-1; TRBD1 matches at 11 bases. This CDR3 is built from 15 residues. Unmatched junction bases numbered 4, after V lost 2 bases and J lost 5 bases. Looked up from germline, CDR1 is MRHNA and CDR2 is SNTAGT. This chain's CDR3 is CASSDGTGGRTEAFF. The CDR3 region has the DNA TGTGCCAGCAGTGACGGGACAGGGGGTAGGACTGAAGCTTTCTTT.

This CDR3 reads CASSLAVGPRGEQFF. CDR3 nucleotides: TGTGCCAGCAGCTTAGCAGTAGGCCCTCGAGGTGAGCAGTTCTTC. The rearrangement uses TRBV7-6 and TRBJ2-1; D gene uncertain. The germline gives CDR1 SGHVS, CDR2 FNYEAQ. Trimming left V 0 bases short and J 9 bases short, with 15 bases between. The CDR3 consists of 15 residues.

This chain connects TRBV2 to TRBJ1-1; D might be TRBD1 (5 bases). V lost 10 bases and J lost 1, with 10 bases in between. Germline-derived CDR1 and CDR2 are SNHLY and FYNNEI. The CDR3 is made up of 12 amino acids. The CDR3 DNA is TGTGCCACCCTAGGACAGAACACTGAAGCTTTCTTT. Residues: CATLGQNTEAFF.

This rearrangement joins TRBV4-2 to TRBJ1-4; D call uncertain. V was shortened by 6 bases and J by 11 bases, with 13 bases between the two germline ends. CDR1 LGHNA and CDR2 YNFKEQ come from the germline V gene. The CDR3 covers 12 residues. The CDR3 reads CASRAREQKLFF. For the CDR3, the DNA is TGTGCCAGCAGAGCAAGGGAGCAGAAACTGTTTTTT.

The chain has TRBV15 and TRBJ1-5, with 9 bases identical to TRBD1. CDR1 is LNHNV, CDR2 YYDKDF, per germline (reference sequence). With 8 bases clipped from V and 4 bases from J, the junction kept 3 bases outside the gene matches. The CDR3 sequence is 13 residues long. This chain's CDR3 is CATGTGFNQPQHF. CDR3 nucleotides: TGTGCCACCGGGACAGGGTTTAATCAGCCCCAGCATTTT.

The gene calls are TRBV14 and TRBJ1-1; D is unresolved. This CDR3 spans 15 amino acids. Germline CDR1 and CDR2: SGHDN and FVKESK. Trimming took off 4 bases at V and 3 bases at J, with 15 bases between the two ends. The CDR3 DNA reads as TGTGCCAGCAGCCCTCTAAGTTCATCGGACACTGAAGCTTTCTTT. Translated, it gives CASSPLSSSDTEAFF.

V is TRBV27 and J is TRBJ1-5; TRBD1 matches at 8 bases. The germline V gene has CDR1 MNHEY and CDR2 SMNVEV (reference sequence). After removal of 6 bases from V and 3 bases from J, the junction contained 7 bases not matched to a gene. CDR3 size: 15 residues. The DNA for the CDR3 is TGTGCCAGCAGCCCCGCAGGGGGCTACAATCAGCCCCAGCATTTT. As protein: CASSPAGGYNQPQHF.

CDR3 loop: CASSLEAANSYEQYF. The CDR3 nucleotides are TGCGCCAGCAGCTTGGAGGCGGCAAACTCCTACGAGCAGTACTTC. This chain joins TRBV5-1 and TRBJ2-7, with no clear D. This CDR3 is 15 amino acids long. From germline, CDR1 is SGHRS and CDR2 YFSETQ. Trimming left V 0 bases short and J 0 bases short, with 10 bases between.

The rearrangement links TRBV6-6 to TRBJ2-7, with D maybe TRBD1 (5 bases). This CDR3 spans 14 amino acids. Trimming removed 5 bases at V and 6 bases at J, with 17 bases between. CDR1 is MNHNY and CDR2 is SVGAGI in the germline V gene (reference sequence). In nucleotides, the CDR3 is TGTGCCAGCAGTGAGGCTCAGGGCCCCAGCGAGCAGTACTTC. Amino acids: CASSEAQGPSEQYF.

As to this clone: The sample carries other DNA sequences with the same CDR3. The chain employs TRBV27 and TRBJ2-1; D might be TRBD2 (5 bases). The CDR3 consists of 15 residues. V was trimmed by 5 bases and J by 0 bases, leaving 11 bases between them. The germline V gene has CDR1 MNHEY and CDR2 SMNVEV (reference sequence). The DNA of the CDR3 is TGTGCCAGCAGTCCTACTAGGAGCTCCTACAATGAGCAGTTCTTC. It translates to CASSPTRSSYNEQFF.

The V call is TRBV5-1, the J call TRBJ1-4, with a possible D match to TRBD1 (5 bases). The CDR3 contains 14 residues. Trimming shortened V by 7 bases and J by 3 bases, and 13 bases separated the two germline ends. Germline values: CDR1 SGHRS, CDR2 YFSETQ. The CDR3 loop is CASSLGGPNEKLFF. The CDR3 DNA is TGCGCCAGCTCACTGGGGGGACCTAATGAAAAACTGTTTTTT.

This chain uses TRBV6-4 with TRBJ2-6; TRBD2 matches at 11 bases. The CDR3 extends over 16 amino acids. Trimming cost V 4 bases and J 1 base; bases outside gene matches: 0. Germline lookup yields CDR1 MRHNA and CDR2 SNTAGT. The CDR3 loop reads CASSASGGSGANVLTF. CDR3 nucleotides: TGTGCCAGCAGTGCTAGCGGGGGGTCTGGGGCCAACGTCCTGACTTTC.

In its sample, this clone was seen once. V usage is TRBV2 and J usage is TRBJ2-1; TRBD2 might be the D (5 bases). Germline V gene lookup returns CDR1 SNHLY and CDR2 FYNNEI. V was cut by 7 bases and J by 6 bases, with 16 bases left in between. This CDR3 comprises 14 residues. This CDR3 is CASNIALVPNEQFF. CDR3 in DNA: TGTGCCAGCAACATAGCACTAGTCCCCAATGAGCAGTTCTTC.

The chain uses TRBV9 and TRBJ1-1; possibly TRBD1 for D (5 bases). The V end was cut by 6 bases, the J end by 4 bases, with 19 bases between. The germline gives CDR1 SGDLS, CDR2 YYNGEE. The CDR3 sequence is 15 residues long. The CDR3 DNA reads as TGTGCCAGCATCCCCAACCCAGGGTACGTCACTGAAGCTTTCTTT. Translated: CASIPNPGYVTEAFF.

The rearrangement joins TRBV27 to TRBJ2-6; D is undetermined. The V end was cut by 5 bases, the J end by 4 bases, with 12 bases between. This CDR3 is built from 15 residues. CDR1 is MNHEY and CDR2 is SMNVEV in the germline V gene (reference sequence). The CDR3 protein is CASSREAAGANVLTF. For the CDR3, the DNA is TGTGCCAGCAGTCGAGAGGCCGCGGGGGCCAACGTCCTGACTTTC.

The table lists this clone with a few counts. The CDR3 reads CASSLRGPPYEQYF. The CDR3 region has the DNA TGCGCCAGCAGCTTGAGGGGTCCCCCCTACGAGCAGTACTTC. The chain couples TRBV5-1 to TRBJ2-7; D possibly corresponds to TRBD1 (5 bases). Germline CDR1 SGHRS, CDR2 YFSETQ. This CDR3 contains 14 residues. V lost 1 base and J 2 bases, leaving 10 bases between the germline ends. Based on the CDR3 plus reference TRBV5-1 and TRBJ2-7, the full variable domain is KAGVTQTPRYLIKTRGQQVTLSCSPISGHRSVSWYQQTPGQGLQFLFEYFSETQRNKGNFPGRFSGRQFSNSRSEMNVSTLELGDSALYLCASSLRGPPYEQYFGPGTRLTVT.

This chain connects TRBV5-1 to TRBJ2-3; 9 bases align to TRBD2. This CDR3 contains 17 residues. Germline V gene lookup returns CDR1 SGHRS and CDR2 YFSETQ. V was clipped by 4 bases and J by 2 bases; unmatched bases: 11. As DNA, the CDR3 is TGCGCCAGCAGCGCACTATTAGCGGGAGCCATCACAGATACGCAGTATTTT. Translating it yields CASSALLAGAITDTQYF. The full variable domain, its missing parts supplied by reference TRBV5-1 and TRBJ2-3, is KAGVTQTPRYLIKTRGQQVTLSCSPISGHRSVSWYQQTPGQGLQFLFEYFSETQRNKGNFPGRFSGRQFSNSRSEMNVSTLELGDSALYLCASSALLAGAITDTQYFGPGTRLTVL.

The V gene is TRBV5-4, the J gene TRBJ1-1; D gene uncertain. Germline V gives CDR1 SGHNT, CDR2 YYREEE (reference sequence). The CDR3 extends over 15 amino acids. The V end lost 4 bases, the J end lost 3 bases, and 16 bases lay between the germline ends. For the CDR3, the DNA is TGTGCCAGCAGCCCGGAGGAGGTTTTGGACACTGAAGCTTTCTTT. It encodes CASSPEEVLDTEAFF. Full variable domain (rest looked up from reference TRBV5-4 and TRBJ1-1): ETGVTQSPTHLIKTRGQQVTLRCSSQSGHNTVSWYQQALGQGPQFIFQYYREEENGRGNFPPRFSGLQFPNYSSELNVNALELDDSALYLCASSPEEVLDTEAFFGQGTRLTVV.

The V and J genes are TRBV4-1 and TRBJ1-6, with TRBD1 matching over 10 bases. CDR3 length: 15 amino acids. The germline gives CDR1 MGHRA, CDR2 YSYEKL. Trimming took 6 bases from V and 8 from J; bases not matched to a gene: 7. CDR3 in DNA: TGCGCCAGCAGTCCCCAAGGGACAGGGGATTCACCCCTCCACTTT. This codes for CASSPQGTGDSPLHF.

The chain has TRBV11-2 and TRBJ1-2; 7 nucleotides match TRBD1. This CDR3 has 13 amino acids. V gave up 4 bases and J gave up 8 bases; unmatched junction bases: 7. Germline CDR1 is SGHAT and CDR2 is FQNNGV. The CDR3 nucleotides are TGTGCCAGCAGCTACGACCGACAGGGAGGCTACACCTTC. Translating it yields CASSYDRQGGYTF.

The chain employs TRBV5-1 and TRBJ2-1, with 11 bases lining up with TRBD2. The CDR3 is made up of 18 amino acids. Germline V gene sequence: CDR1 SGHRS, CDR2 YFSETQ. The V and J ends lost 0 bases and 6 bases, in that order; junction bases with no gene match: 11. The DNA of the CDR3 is TGCGCCAGCAGCTTGGGGCTAGCGGGGGGTTTCCTAATCAATGAGCAGTTCTTC. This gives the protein CASSLGLAGGFLINEQFF.

The CDR3 bases are TGTGCCATCAGCCAGCTAGCGGACTCCTACAATGAGCAGTTCTTC. This translates into CAISQLADSYNEQFF. This sequence joins TRBV10-3 and TRBJ2-1, with 7 bases fitting TRBD2. There are 15 residues in the CDR3. The germline CDR1 and CDR2 sequences are ENHRY and SYGVKD. V dropped 6 bases and J dropped 0; count of bases not matched to a gene: 5.

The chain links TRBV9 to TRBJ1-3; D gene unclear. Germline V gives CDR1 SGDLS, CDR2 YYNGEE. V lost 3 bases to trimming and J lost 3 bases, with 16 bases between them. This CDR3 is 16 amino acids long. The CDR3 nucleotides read TGTGCCAGCAGCGATGGCGAGGGAGAGGATGGAAACACCATATATTTT. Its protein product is CASSDGEGEDGNTIYF.

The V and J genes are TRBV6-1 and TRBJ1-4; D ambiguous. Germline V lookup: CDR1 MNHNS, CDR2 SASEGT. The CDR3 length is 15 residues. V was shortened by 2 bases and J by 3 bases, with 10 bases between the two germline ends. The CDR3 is CASSESAGPNEKLFF. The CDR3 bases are TGTGCCAGCAGTGAATCGGCAGGTCCTAATGAAAAACTGTTTTTT.

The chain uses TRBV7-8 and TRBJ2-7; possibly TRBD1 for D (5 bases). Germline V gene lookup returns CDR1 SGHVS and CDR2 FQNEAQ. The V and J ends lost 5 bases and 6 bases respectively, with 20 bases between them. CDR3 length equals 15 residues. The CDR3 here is CASSLDRVYMGEQYF. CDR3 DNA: TGTGCCAGCAGCCTAGACAGAGTCTACATGGGCGAGCAGTACTTC.

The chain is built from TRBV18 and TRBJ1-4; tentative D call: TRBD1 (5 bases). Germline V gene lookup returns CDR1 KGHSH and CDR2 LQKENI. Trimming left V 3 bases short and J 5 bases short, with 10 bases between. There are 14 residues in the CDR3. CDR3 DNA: TGTGCCAGCTCACCGGGGCATTTAAATGAAAAACTGTTTTTT. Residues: CASSPGHLNEKLFF.

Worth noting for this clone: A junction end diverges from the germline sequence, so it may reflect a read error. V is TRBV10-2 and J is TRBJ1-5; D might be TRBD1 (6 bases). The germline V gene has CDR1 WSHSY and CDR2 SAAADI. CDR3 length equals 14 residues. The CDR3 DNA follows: TGCGCCAGCAGAGAGTTACAGGGCGGTCAGCCCCAGCATTTT. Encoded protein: CASRELQGGQPQHF.